This is a list of T cell receptor beta chains from one sample in a study of shared clonotypes between healthy human individuals. The assay was immunoSEQ multiplex PCR, and TCRdb's table has in-frame clones only and misses some. The repertoire holds roughly 2,000,000 clones, 80% to 95% seen once, with 1.5% to 2% in the top ten. The material sequenced was naive CD8+ T cells from PBMCs. The receptors were sampled from a man between 18 and 29 years old in good health. Some clones in this sample may be carry-over from other donors' samples. Each CDR3 is given with its conserved first and last residue. Each record gives: D gene, V gene, clone size, J gene, CDR3 DNA, CDR3 protein. D genes are given only for firm matches. Clone size is not always given. Where it is, it says once, few, many or a class for expanded clones.

TRBD2	TRBV7-6	-	TRBJ2-7	TGTGCCAGCAGCCCGCGGGAGACCATCTACGAGCAGTACTTC	CASSPRETIYEQYF
TRBD1	TRBV7-3	few	TRBJ1-2	TGTGCCAGCAGCCCCCGGGACAGTGGTGGCTACACCTTC	CASSPRDSGGYTF
TRBD1	TRBV13	-	TRBJ2-5	TGTGCCAGCAGCAGTACAGGGGGTCGGGAGACCCAGTACTTC	CASSSTGGRETQYF
TRBD2	TRBV10-3	-	TRBJ2-7	TGTGCCATCAGGAATGAGCGGGACGGAACCTACGAGCAGTACTTC	CAIRNERDGTYEQYF
-	TRBV27	-	TRBJ2-2	TGTGCCAGCAGTCCCTCAGGGGGGCTGGGCACCGGGGAGCTGTTTTTT	CASSPSGGLGTGELFF
TRBD2	TRBV10-1	-	TRBJ2-3	TGCGCCAGCAGTGCTGTAGGCTTAGATTGTAGGACTAGCGGCACAGATACGCAGTATTTT	CASSAVGLDCRTSGTDTQYF
-	TRBV13	-	TRBJ1-1	TGTGCCAGCAGCACCTTCGGGACGAACACTGAAGCTTTCTTT	CASSTFGTNTEAFF
-	TRBV7-9	-	TRBJ1-2	TGTGCCAGCAGCTTAGAAGACAGACCCTATGGCTACACCTTC	CASSLEDRPYGYTF
-	TRBV14	-	TRBJ2-7	TGTGCCAGCAGCCAAGGGGGCAGCCCGAGCTCCTACGAGCAGTACTTC	CASSQGGSPSSYEQYF
TRBD2	TRBV7-9	-	TRBJ2-7	TGTGCCAGCAGCTTAGCCGGGGGACTAGCGGACTACGAGCAGTACTTC	CASSLAGGLADYEQYF
TRBD1	TRBV19	-	TRBJ2-7	TGTGCCAGTAGTAACCGGGACAGGGGCTTGTACGAGCAGTACTTC	CASSNRDRGLYEQYF
-	TRBV27	-	TRBJ2-7	TGTGCCAGCAGTTTAGGGTACCGCTACGAGCAGTACTTC	CASSLGYRYEQYF
-	TRBV19	-	TRBJ1-1	TGTGCCACGGGGACGGCAGGCACTGAAGCTTTCTTT	CATGTAGTEAFF
-	TRBV11-2	-	TRBJ1-2	TGTGCCAGCAGCTTAGATCTTGCGGATGACGGCTACACCTTC	CASSLDLADDGYTF
TRBD1	TRBV15	-	TRBJ2-7	TGTGCCACCAGCAGAGATAGGGACAGGGGTAACTACGAGCAGTACTTC	CATSRDRDRGNYEQYF
TRBD1	TRBV5-1	once	TRBJ2-7	TGCGCCAGCAGCGTGGGACAGGGAACTACCTACGAGCAGTACTTC	CASSVGQGTTYEQYF